The clone carrying this T cell receptor beta chain was detected ten times or more. The CDR3 has 15 amino acids. The V gene end was trimmed by 7 bases and the J gene end by 6 bases; junction bases not matched to a gene: 5. Germline V gene data show CDR1 as SNHLY and CDR2 as FYNNEI. Repertoires were generated with immunoSEQ multiplex PCR, while TCRdb's copy carries only in-frame clones and drops some. This table holds a few hundred thousand clones, around 80% found once. This sample was included in a study of shared clonotypes between healthy human individuals. The chain couples TRBV2 to TRBJ2-4; 14 positions agree with TRBD2. The receptor's source is a middle-aged woman in good health. Some clones in this sample may be carry-over from other donors' samples. The sequencing sample was made of PBMCs. The CDR3 bases are TGTGCCAGCATCCCAGGGACTAGCGGGAGAAACATTCAGTACTTC. It translates to CASIPGTSGRNIQYF.